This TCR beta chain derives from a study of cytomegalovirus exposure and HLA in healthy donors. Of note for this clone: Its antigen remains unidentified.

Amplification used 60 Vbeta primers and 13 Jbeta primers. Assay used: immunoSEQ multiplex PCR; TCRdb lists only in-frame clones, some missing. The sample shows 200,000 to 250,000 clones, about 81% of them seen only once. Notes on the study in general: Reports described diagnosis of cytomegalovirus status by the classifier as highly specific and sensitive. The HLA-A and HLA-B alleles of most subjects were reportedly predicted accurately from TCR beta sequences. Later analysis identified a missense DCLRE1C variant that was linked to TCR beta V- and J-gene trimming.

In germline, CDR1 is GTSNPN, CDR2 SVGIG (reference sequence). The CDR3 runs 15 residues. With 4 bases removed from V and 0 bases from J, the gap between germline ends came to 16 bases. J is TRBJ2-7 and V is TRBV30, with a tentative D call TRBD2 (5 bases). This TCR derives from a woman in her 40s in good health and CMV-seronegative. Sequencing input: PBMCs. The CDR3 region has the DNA TGTGCCTGGAACCGAGGAGGAGGTTCCTCCTACGAGCAGTACTTC. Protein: CAWNRGGGSSYEQYF.